The entry below describes one T cell receptor beta chain. A much bigger clone sits one base away, suggesting this may be a read error. The final CDR3 position lacks the conserved phenylalanine or tryptophan, pointing to a likely read error. This CDR3 has 13 amino acids. CDR1 is MNHEY, CDR2 SMNVEV, per germline (reference sequence). Between the trimmed V and J ends, which lost 3 bases and 5 bases, there was a span of 10 bases. The data were taken from a study of T cells in Graves' hyperthyroidism and ophthalmopathy. The study excluded patients with uncontrolled infection, other autoimmune disease, pregnancy or lactation. The authors obtained PBMCs from over 7.5 ml of fresh peripheral blood. From RNA transcripts, TCR beta CDR3 regions were amplified. HTBI primers were used for first-round RT-PCR of the TCR CDR3. MiXCR, applied by TCRdb to the multiplex PCR reads, yields one record per CDR3 protein. The sample consists of some 350,000 distinct CDR3 sequences, 13% to 15% of them appearing once.

The source of this sequence is a woman between 55 and 75 years old with Graves' ophthalmopathy. The specimen was blood. The chain has TRBV27 and TRBJ2-5; no firm D call. This chain's CDR3 is CASSFRLLETQYL. CDR3 bases: TGTGCCAGCAGTTTCAGGTTATTGGAGACCCAGTACCTC.